Listed below are T cell receptor beta chains from one sample, sequenced in a study of T cell repertoires in cytomegalovirus infection. TCRdb ran MiXCR on the reads and lists one entry per CDR3 protein. The sample has approximately 750,000 distinct CDR3 sequences, about 40% seen once. Sequenced input: PBMCs. The receptors shown here come from a human donor in good health (CMV status not recorded). Some clones in this sample may be carry-over from other donors' samples. Both conserved end residues are part of each CDR3. Each record gives: CDR3 protein, J gene, V gene.

CASSSLMGGRRTDTQYF,TRBJ2-3,TRBV12-3/TRBV12-4
CASSSQFGTDLYGYTF,TRBJ1-2,TRBV7-9
CASSQAPILTYEQYF,TRBJ2-7,TRBV14
CASSSQGAVEKLFF,TRBJ1-4,TRBV7-1
CASSLEQRRFTGAFF,TRBJ1-1,TRBV7-8
CSARDRTGAEKLFF,TRBJ1-4,TRBV20-1
CASSSLGQGSNQPQHF,TRBJ1-5,TRBV6-5
CASSTSGPNTEAFF,TRBJ1-1,TRBV19
CASSDPGTYAEKLFF,TRBJ1-4,TRBV5-1
CASSLTGGSYNEQFF,TRBJ2-1,TRBV14
CASSPGQGGTEAFF,TRBJ1-1,TRBV7-3
CASSVWGSNQPQHF,TRBJ1-5,TRBV2
CATRDTRGEQYF,TRBJ2-7,TRBV15
CASSLWARQAYEQYF,TRBJ2-7,TRBV28
CASRGGEEWNSYEQYF,TRBJ2-7,TRBV6-2/TRBV6-3
CACRDRGKYEQYF,TRBJ2-7,TRBV30
CASSHPQAGTQSGNTIYF,TRBJ1-3,TRBV4-1
CASSLKRVYVNTEAGF,TRBJ1-1,TRBV11-1
CASGLKRTGTTDTGELFF,TRBJ2-2,TRBV12-5
CASSTRQGSGTEAFF,TRBJ1-1,TRBV19
CASSLASGRNTGELFF,TRBJ2-2,TRBV5-1
CASSLGLFTDTQYF,TRBJ2-3,TRBV7-2
CASSLIKRDTHYF,TRBJ2-5,TRBV7-6
CSILTGTKNIQYF,TRBJ2-4,TRBV20-1
CASSWRRNEQFF,TRBJ2-1,TRBV7-9
CASSAGQTKETQYF,TRBJ2-5,TRBV28
CATSENKFEQYF,TRBJ2-7,TRBV11-2
CASRGGLLAFF,TRBJ1-1,TRBV12-3/TRBV12-4
CASSQTGQTGYTF,TRBJ1-2,TRBV4-1
CASSLYGFSNQPQHF,TRBJ1-5,TRBV28
CASSSYRGQNYEQYF,TRBJ2-7,TRBV6-5
CASQSHSNQPQHF,TRBJ1-5,TRBV19
CASSKGYSQLYEQYF,TRBJ2-7,TRBV28
CASSLRAIENQPQHF,TRBJ1-5,TRBV12-3/TRBV12-4
CASARGQGLFYGYTF,TRBJ1-2,TRBV6-5
CSARAISGAGGTEAFF,TRBJ1-1,TRBV20-1
CASSRTPDASPLHF,TRBJ1-6,TRBV28
CASGTASGELFF,TRBJ2-2,TRBV12-5
CASSPTGLEGVGYGYTF,TRBJ1-2,TRBV7-8
CASSYIGGRTDTQYF,TRBJ2-3,TRBV7-8
CASSQKASSSYNSPLHF,TRBJ1-6,TRBV11-2
CASSAILGDTQYF,TRBJ2-3,TRBV11-1